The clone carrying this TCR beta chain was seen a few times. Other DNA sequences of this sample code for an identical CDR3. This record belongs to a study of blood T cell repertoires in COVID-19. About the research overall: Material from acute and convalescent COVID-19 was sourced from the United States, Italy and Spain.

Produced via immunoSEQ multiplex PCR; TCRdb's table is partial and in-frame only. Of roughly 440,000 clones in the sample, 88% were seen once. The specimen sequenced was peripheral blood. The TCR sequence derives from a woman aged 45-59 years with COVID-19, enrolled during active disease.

CDR3 amino acids: CASSLTGGNEKLFF. CDR3 nucleotides: TGCGCCAGCAGCTTGACAGGGGGTAATGAAAAACTGTTTTTT. The V call is TRBV5-1, the J call TRBJ1-4, with 8 nucleotides matching TRBD1. The CDR3 is 14 amino acids. J gave up 4 bases and V 1 base, and 0 bases lay outside the gene matches. The germline gives CDR1 SGHRS, CDR2 YFSETQ.